This note documents a single T cell receptor (beta chain) sequence. This entry is derived from a study of T cell repertoires in cytomegalovirus infection. Study in general: In public TCR beta signatures, there were indications of both CMV infection and matching HLA type.

This CDR3 is 15 amino acids long. J lost 6 bases, V lost 6 bases, and 9 bases had no gene match. MiXCR, run by TCRdb on the reads, gives a single entry per CDR3 protein. The sample lists 310,000 or so distinct CDR3 sequences, 17% occurring once. The sequencing input was PBMCs. This clonotype was obtained from a human donor in good health (CMV status not recorded). Some clones in this sample may be carry-over from other donors' samples. This chain uses TRBV12-3 or TRBV12-4 with TRBJ2-3; TRBD1 matches at 10 bases. CDR3 region: CASRSHGTGDDTQYF. The CDR3 DNA is TGTGCCAGCAGGTCCCACGGGACAGGGGATGATACGCAGTATTTT.